These T cell receptor beta chains were read from a single sample in a study of cytomegalovirus exposure and HLA in healthy donors. The table came from immunoSEQ multiplex PCR; TCRdb's copy has only in-frame clones and leaves some out. Of approximately 110,000 clones in the sample, 15% were seen once. Sequencing used PBMCs. The receptors were gathered from a woman under 30 in good health and CMV-seronegative. Both conserved end residues are part of each CDR3. Some rows mark clone size as missing; the rest say once, few, many or name a class of expanded clone.

clone_size: NA
v_call: TRBV7-2
j_call: TRBJ1-1
cdr3_aa: CASSQGHGRTEAFF

clone_size: NA
v_call: TRBV6-6
j_call: TRBJ1-2
cdr3_aa: CASSYRGQGNYGYTF

clone_size: NA
v_call: TRBV18
j_call: TRBJ1-1
cdr3_aa: CASSPQGNTEAFF

clone_size: NA
v_call: TRBV28
j_call: TRBJ2-2
cdr3_aa: CASRWGGRPQVGELFF

clone_size: NA
v_call: TRBV19
j_call: TRBJ1-5
cdr3_aa: CASAGTGVQPQHF

clone_size: NA
v_call: TRBV28
j_call: TRBJ1-5
cdr3_aa: CASSTIDRGGNQPQHF

clone_size: few
v_call: TRBV30
j_call: TRBJ1-5
cdr3_aa: CACRPSLRQPQHF

clone_size: NA
v_call: TRBV13
j_call: TRBJ2-2
cdr3_aa: CASSFRDNPGELFF

clone_size: few
v_call: TRBV30
j_call: TRBJ1-3
cdr3_aa: CAWSVKQGTVPTGNTIYF

clone_size: NA
v_call: TRBV6-1
j_call: TRBJ2-7
cdr3_aa: CASTQAGGSGFEQYF

clone_size: NA
v_call: TRBV28
j_call: TRBJ1-2
cdr3_aa: CASKPPGYPGGGYTF

clone_size: NA
v_call: TRBV7-2
j_call: TRBJ2-2
cdr3_aa: CASSLWLAENTGELFF

clone_size: few
v_call: TRBV5-4
j_call: TRBJ1-1
cdr3_aa: CASSFIQGTEAFF

clone_size: NA
v_call: TRBV29-1
j_call: TRBJ1-1
cdr3_aa: CSDEAGGRTEAFF

clone_size: few
v_call: TRBV9
j_call: TRBJ1-2
cdr3_aa: CASSATGGTGRGYTF

clone_size: NA
v_call: TRBV18
j_call: TRBJ1-5
cdr3_aa: CASSSDTNQPQHF

clone_size: NA
v_call: TRBV28
j_call: TRBJ2-7
cdr3_aa: CASSRTGGTYEQYF

clone_size: NA
v_call: TRBV9
j_call: TRBJ1-6
cdr3_aa: CASSVTGDNSPLHF

clone_size: few
v_call: TRBV15
j_call: TRBJ2-2
cdr3_aa: CATSTQLRTSGIPGELFF

clone_size: few
v_call: TRBV6-4
j_call: TRBJ1-5
cdr3_aa: CASSTRAGGIYQPQHF

clone_size: few
v_call: TRBV27
j_call: TRBJ1-2
cdr3_aa: CASSSLTGGNYGYTF

clone_size: medium-sized
v_call: TRBV4-1
j_call: TRBJ1-1
cdr3_aa: CASSRNRVNTEAFF

clone_size: few
v_call: TRBV6-1
j_call: TRBJ2-7
cdr3_aa: CASSARRGSVSLYEQYF

clone_size: NA
v_call: TRBV28
j_call: TRBJ2-7
cdr3_aa: CASSPWGQGGEQYF

clone_size: few
v_call: TRBV7-8
j_call: TRBJ2-7
cdr3_aa: CASSVRDEQYF

clone_size: NA
v_call: TRBV7-6
j_call: TRBJ1-2
cdr3_aa: CASSWLRDRGLGGYTF

clone_size: NA
v_call: TRBV30
j_call: TRBJ2-3
cdr3_aa: CAWSSTGYTDTQYF

clone_size: NA
v_call: TRBV2
j_call: TRBJ1-1
cdr3_aa: CASRGQGAFF

clone_size: NA
v_call: TRBV7-9
j_call: TRBJ2-5
cdr3_aa: CASSSLAGGQETQYF

clone_size: few
v_call: TRBV5-1
j_call: TRBJ2-7
cdr3_aa: CASSTDRELNEQYF

clone_size: few
v_call: TRBV29-1
j_call: TRBJ2-7
cdr3_aa: CSVVPVWDTGYEQYF

clone_size: few
v_call: TRBV19
j_call: TRBJ1-3
cdr3_aa: CASSPLSGNTIYF

clone_size: NA
v_call: TRBV4-1
j_call: TRBJ2-1
cdr3_aa: CASSIQGNEQFF

clone_size: NA
v_call: TRBV7-9
j_call: TRBJ1-1
cdr3_aa: CASSLSGQGAFEAFF

clone_size: few
v_call: TRBV6-5
j_call: TRBJ1-2
cdr3_aa: CASSYSVSGGYTF

clone_size: few
v_call: TRBV7-3
j_call: TRBJ2-2
cdr3_aa: CASSLGLAGNTGELFF

clone_size: NA
v_call: TRBV6-1
j_call: TRBJ1-1
cdr3_aa: CASSLQGGGTEAFF

clone_size: few
v_call: TRBV7-3
j_call: TRBJ2-3
cdr3_aa: CASSLGGLADTQYF

clone_size: NA
v_call: TRBV6-1
j_call: TRBJ2-5
cdr3_aa: CASSGRSVYETQYF

clone_size: NA
v_call: TRBV9
j_call: TRBJ1-2
cdr3_aa: CASMSKPYGYTF

clone_size: NA
v_call: TRBV7-2
j_call: TRBJ2-7
cdr3_aa: CASSPPQGTYEQYF

clone_size: NA
v_call: TRBV30
j_call: TRBJ2-2
cdr3_aa: CARTSRTNTGELFF

clone_size: NA
v_call: TRBV30
j_call: NA
cdr3_aa: CASRFRDSYEQYF

clone_size: few
v_call: TRBV6-1
j_call: TRBJ2-3
cdr3_aa: CASSEKRELSDTQYF

clone_size: NA
v_call: TRBV30
j_call: TRBJ2-7
cdr3_aa: CAWSVAGAYEQYF

clone_size: few
v_call: TRBV7-3
j_call: TRBJ1-2
cdr3_aa: CASSLTGTDGYTF

clone_size: NA
v_call: TRBV20-1
j_call: TRBJ1-1
cdr3_aa: CSARVGGAFF

clone_size: NA
v_call: TRBV5-6
j_call: TRBJ1-3
cdr3_aa: CASTPTGTGNTIYF

clone_size: NA
v_call: TRBV15
j_call: TRBJ1-3
cdr3_aa: CATSRDLGGSGNTIYF

clone_size: NA
v_call: TRBV5-1
j_call: TRBJ2-2
cdr3_aa: CASSFIWGGNTGELFF

clone_size: NA
v_call: TRBV19
j_call: TRBJ1-4
cdr3_aa: CASSLDSWNEKLFF

clone_size: few
v_call: TRBV9
j_call: TRBJ2-2
cdr3_aa: CASSVKTGRANTGELFF

clone_size: NA
v_call: TRBV19
j_call: TRBJ1-1
cdr3_aa: CASRPWDSNTEAFF

clone_size: NA
v_call: TRBV28
j_call: TRBJ1-5
cdr3_aa: CASSYPFGQGNQPQHF

clone_size: few
v_call: TRBV28
j_call: TRBJ1-5
cdr3_aa: CASSLGDRDRSAQHF

clone_size: NA
v_call: TRBV9
j_call: TRBJ1-5
cdr3_aa: CASSVGTGGQPQHF